A selection of T cell receptor beta chains follows, all from one sample in a study of T cell responses to AZD1222 COVID-19 vaccine. Sequencing was performed with immunoSEQ multiplex PCR; in TCRdb, only in-frame clones are kept and a portion is missing. This table holds 90,000 to 120,000 clones, more than 90% found once. The sample here was peripheral blood, taken on day 0 of AZD1222 vaccination. The receptor set was obtained from an adult in good health. Both conserved end residues are part of each CDR3. The order of the fields is D gene, J gene, clone size, V gene, CDR3 protein, CDR3 DNA. D genes are given only for firm matches. A row's size may be missing; if present it is once, few, many or a size class.

D gene: .; J gene: TRBJ1-3; clone size: .; V gene: TRBV19; CDR3 protein: CASSQRQSFSGNTIYF; CDR3 DNA: TGTGCCAGTAGCCAGAGACAATCATTCTCTGGAAACACCATATATTTT
D gene: .; J gene: TRBJ1-5; clone size: .; V gene: TRBV5-5; CDR3 protein: CASSLLGRVNQPQHF; CDR3 DNA: TGTGCCAGCAGCCTCCTCGGGCGGGTCAATCAGCCCCAGCATTTT
D gene: TRBD2; J gene: TRBJ2-1; clone size: once; V gene: TRBV27; CDR3 protein: CASSFLTSGGDDEQFF; CDR3 DNA: TGTGCCAGCAGTTTCCTCACTAGCGGGGGGGACGATGAGCAGTTCTTC
D gene: .; J gene: TRBJ2-2; clone size: .; V gene: TRBV6-1; CDR3 protein: CASSEAGRVSSKNTGELFF; CDR3 DNA: TGTGCCAGCAGTGAAGCAGGCAGGGTTTCGTCCAAGAACACCGGGGAGCTGTTTTTT
D gene: .; J gene: TRBJ2-7; clone size: .; V gene: TRBV11-3; CDR3 protein: CASSFNSGSYEQYF; CDR3 DNA: TGTGCCAGCAGCTTCAACAGTGGCTCCTACGAGCAGTACTTC
D gene: .; J gene: TRBJ1-1; clone size: .; V gene: TRBV11-3; CDR3 protein: CASSLGVNTEAFF; CDR3 DNA: TGTGCCAGCAGCTTAGGGGTGAACACTGAAGCTTTCTTT
D gene: TRBD1; J gene: TRBJ2-7; clone size: .; V gene: TRBV4-3; CDR3 protein: CASSQQGVYGDEQYF; CDR3 DNA: TGCGCCAGCAGCCAACAGGGGGTTTATGGGGACGAGCAGTACTTC
D gene: .; J gene: TRBJ1-2; clone size: .; V gene: TRBV14; CDR3 protein: CASSQEDRYGYTF; CDR3 DNA: TGTGCCAGCAGCCAAGAAGACAGATATGGCTACACCTTC
D gene: TRBD1; J gene: TRBJ2-7; clone size: .; V gene: TRBV28; CDR3 protein: CASSFPGTGSGNEQYF; CDR3 DNA: TGTGCCAGCAGTTTCCCCGGGACAGGTAGTGGAAACGAGCAGTACTTC
D gene: .; J gene: TRBJ2-3; clone size: .; V gene: TRBV3-1/TRBV3-2; CDR3 protein: CASSQDRASPYPSTDTQYF; CDR3 DNA: TGTGCCAGCAGCCAAGATAGGGCTAGCCCTTATCCTAGCACAGATACGCAGTATTTT
D gene: .; J gene: TRBJ2-1; clone size: .; V gene: TRBV14; CDR3 protein: CASSRDLGNEQFF; CDR3 DNA: TGTGCCAGCAGCCGGGACTTAGGCAATGAGCAGTTCTTC
D gene: .; J gene: TRBJ1-4; clone size: .; V gene: TRBV29-1; CDR3 protein: CSALTRNEKLFF; CDR3 DNA: TGCAGCGCCCTGACACGGAATGAAAAACTGTTTTTT
D gene: .; J gene: TRBJ1-5; clone size: .; V gene: TRBV27; CDR3 protein: CASRGHSPQQPQHF; CDR3 DNA: TGTGCCAGCAGGGGACATTCTCCCCAACAGCCCCAGCATTTT
D gene: .; J gene: TRBJ1-4; clone size: .; V gene: TRBV6-4; CDR3 protein: CASSDTPNEKLFF; CDR3 DNA: TGTGCCAGCAGTGACACCCCTAATGAAAAACTGTTTTTT
D gene: .; J gene: TRBJ2-6; clone size: once; V gene: TRBV18; CDR3 protein: CASSPLGSGANVLTF; CDR3 DNA: TGTGCCAGCTCACCACTGGGCTCTGGGGCCAACGTCCTGACTTTC
D gene: .; J gene: TRBJ2-5; clone size: .; V gene: TRBV28; CDR3 protein: CASSSRQFKYQETQYF; CDR3 DNA: TGTGCCAGCAGCTCTCGACAGTTTAAGTACCAAGAGACCCAGTACTTC
D gene: .; J gene: TRBJ1-2; clone size: .; V gene: TRBV7-2; CDR3 protein: CASSSRGESYGYTF; CDR3 DNA: TGTGCCAGCAGCTCGCGGGGCGAAAGTTATGGCTACACCTTC